A selection of T cell receptor beta chains follows, all from one sample in a study of cytomegalovirus exposure and HLA in healthy donors. Assay: immunoSEQ multiplex PCR; the TCRdb copy retains only in-frame clones and omits some. The sample lists about 110,000 clones, less than 70% occurring once. The specimen sequenced was PBMCs. Receptors were obtained from a woman in her twenties or thirties in good health and CMV-seronegative. The CDR3 runs from the conserved cysteine through the conserved F or W. The D gene is left open where the match is weak. Only part of the rows carry a size: once, few, many, or a class if the clone is expanded.

d_call,v_call,clone_size,j_call,cdr3_nt,cdr3_aa
TRBD1,TRBV7-2,few,TRBJ1-2,TGTGCCAGCAGCCCAGGGGGCCCGTATGGCTACACCTTC,CASSPGGPYGYTF
TRBD2,TRBV5-1,NA,TRBJ2-1,TGCGCCAGCAGCTTGAGGTCGGGAGGGCCGGAAATCTACAATGAGCAGTTCTTC,CASSLRSGGPEIYNEQFF
TRBD2,TRBV19,NA,TRBJ2-5,TGTGCCAGTATCGGGGAGGGCCCGAAGACCCAGTACTTC,CASIGEGPKTQYF
NA,TRBV5-1,NA,TRBJ2-7,TGCGCCAGCAGCTTGGTGGGGAGGTCCTACGAGCAGTACTTC,CASSLVGRSYEQYF
NA,TRBV5-1,few,TRBJ2-2,TGCGCCAGCAGCCACGGTGGTCCGACGAACACCGGGGAGCTGTTTTTT,CASSHGGPTNTGELFF
NA,TRBV25-1,NA,TRBJ2-7,TGTGCCAGCAGTGATAGTGGTGTATACGAGCAGTACTTC,CASSDSGVYEQYF
TRBD1,TRBV10-3,few,TRBJ1-6,TGTGCCATCAGTGGGACAGGGGGTTCACCCCTCCACTTT,CAISGTGGSPLHF
TRBD2,TRBV6-4,NA,TRBJ2-5,TGTGCCAGCAGTGAGCAGAGCGGGACGGCCGAGACCCAGTACTTC,CASSEQSGTAETQYF
NA,TRBV19,NA,TRBJ1-5,TGTGCCAGTAGTAGGGGGGGTCAGCCCCAGCATTTT,CASSRGGQPQHF
TRBD1,TRBV19,NA,TRBJ1-1,TGTGCCAGTAGTCGACAGGGTACGCCTGAAGCTTTCTTT,CASSRQGTPEAFF
TRBD1,TRBV29-1,NA,TRBJ2-3,TGCAGCGTTGATGGGACAGCCGGAGATACGCAGTATTTT,CSVDGTAGDTQYF
TRBD2,TRBV4-1,NA,TRBJ2-1,TGCGCCAGCAGCCAGGCGGGAGAGGCTTACAATGAGCAGTTCTTC,CASSQAGEAYNEQFF
NA,TRBV4-3,NA,TRBJ1-3,TGCGCCAGCAGCCCTTCCCAACATGGCCCTGGAAACACCATATATTTT,CASSPSQHGPGNTIYF
NA,TRBV4-1,NA,TRBJ1-1,TGCGCCAGCAGCCACCCCCTGCAGGCAGCCCCGAACGCTTTCTTT,CASSHPLQAAPNAFF
NA,TRBV5-1,few,TRBJ1-2,TGCGCCAGCAGCTTGGCCAGGGCTGGGATAGGAGGCTACACCTTC,CASSLARAGIGGYTF
NA,TRBV11-2,NA,TRBJ1-1,TGTGCCAGCAGCTCCTTCAGGGGCATGAACACTGAAGCTTTCTTT,CASSSFRGMNTEAFF
NA,TRBV7-9,few,TRBJ2-1,TGTGCCAGCAGCTCCTTTCCCCAGTTCTTC,CASSSFPQFF
TRBD2,TRBV5-1,few,TRBJ2-7,TGCGCCAGCAGCCTTGAACTAGCGCGAATATGGGATACCACCTACGAGCAGTACTTC,CASSLELARIWDTTYEQYF
NA,TRBV28,few,TRBJ1-5,TGTGCCAGCAGTTTGGGGGGGTCGGGCAATCAGCCCCAGCATTTT,CASSLGGSGNQPQHF
TRBD2,TRBV5-4,NA,TRBJ2-5,TGTGCCAGCAGCAGCGGACTAGCGGGATGGGAGACCCAGTACTTC,CASSSGLAGWETQYF
NA,TRBV5-1,NA,TRBJ1-5,TGCGCCAGCAGCTTGGGTGGAGGGAATCAGCCCCAGCATTTT,CASSLGGGNQPQHF
NA,TRBV10-3,NA,TRBJ1-2,TGTGCCCACAGGCAGGGTACTATTAATGGCTACACCTTC,CAHRQGTINGYTF
NA,TRBV5-6,once,TRBJ2-1,TGTGCCAGCAGCTTGGGGGTAGCCCCATCGGGCAATGAGCAGTTCTTC,CASSLGVAPSGNEQFF
NA,TRBV7-8,few,TRBJ1-1,TGTGCCAGCAGCCTCTACCGCGTCACGAACACTGAAGCTTTCTTT,CASSLYRVTNTEAFF
NA,TRBV28,NA,TRBJ2-1,TGTGCCAGCAGTTTGGTGTTCGACAGTCAATCCTACAATGAGCAGTTCTTC,CASSLVFDSQSYNEQFF
NA,TRBV11-2,NA,TRBJ2-1,TGTGCCAGCAGCTTAGATGGAGGGTACAATGAGCAGTTCTTC,CASSLDGGYNEQFF
TRBD2,TRBV2,few,TRBJ2-7,TGTGCCAGCAGAAGACCTAGCGGGACTGACGAGCAGTACTTC,CASRRPSGTDEQYF
NA,TRBV2,NA,TRBJ1-2,TGTGCCAGCAGTGAGACTGTTGGCTACACCTTC,CASSETVGYTF
TRBD1,TRBV30,NA,TRBJ2-7,TGTGCCTGGATCCCTTACGAAGGGACAGGGGGGTGCGAGCAGTACTTC,CAWIPYEGTGGCEQYF
NA,TRBV9,NA,TRBJ2-7,TGTGCCAGCAGCGATCAGGGTTACGAGCAGTACTTC,CASSDQGYEQYF
TRBD1,TRBV7-7,NA,TRBJ2-5,TGTGCTAGCAGCTTGGAGGGACAGGGGGTTGAGACCCAGTACTTC,CASSLEGQGVETQYF
TRBD2,TRBV5-1,NA,TRBJ2-3,TGCGCCAGCAGCTTGGGGGCCACTAGCGGGAGAGGGGCAGATACGCAGTATTTT,CASSLGATSGRGADTQYF
TRBD1,TRBV4-3,NA,TRBJ2-7,TGCGCCAGCAGCCCCGGAACGGGACAGGGGAGAGGGGAGCAGTACTTC,CASSPGTGQGRGEQYF
TRBD1,TRBV28,NA,TRBJ2-1,TGTGCCAGCAGCTCCTCCGGGACAGGGGTTTTCAATGAGCAGTTCTTC,CASSSSGTGVFNEQFF
NA,TRBV10-3,few,TRBJ1-2,TGTGCCATCAGTGAGTCGAAGTCGGCAGGGGGCTACACCTTC,CAISESKSAGGYTF
NA,TRBV4-3,few,TRBJ1-2,TGCGCCAGCAGCCAAGTTCTACAGAGCTATGGCTACACCTTC,CASSQVLQSYGYTF
TRBD2,TRBV2,NA,TRBJ2-3,TGTGCCAGCAGGGAGACTAGCGGAGTTAGCACAGATACGCAGTATTTT,CASRETSGVSTDTQYF
NA,TRBV11-1,NA,TRBJ1-1,TGTGCCAGCAGCATATCCAAAGGGGGTGCGGCTTTCTTT,CASSISKGGAAFF
TRBD2,TRBV5-1,few,TRBJ2-1,TGCGCCAGCAGCTCCGGCGGGACTAGCGGGCGGAGCTCCTACAATGAGCAGTTCTTC,CASSSGGTSGRSSYNEQFF
TRBD2,TRBV10-3,NA,TRBJ2-7,TGTGCCATCAGTGAGTATAGCGGGAGCTCCTACGAGCAGTACTTC,CAISEYSGSSYEQYF
TRBD1,TRBV20-1,few,TRBJ1-1,TGCAGTGCTGGAAGGGACAGTCGGCAGCACTTT,CSAGRDSRQHF
TRBD1,TRBV7-9,NA,TRBJ2-7,TGTGCCAGCCAGGACAGGGTTCTCGAGCAGTACTTC,CASQDRVLEQYF
NA,TRBV4-2,NA,TRBJ1-5,TGTGCCAGCAGCCAAGATAGGGACCCGGGGAGGCAGCCCCAGCATTTT,CASSQDRDPGRQPQHF
TRBD1,TRBV7-9,NA,TRBJ1-1,TGTGCCAGCAGCCCCGGGACAGAAAACCCTGAAGCTTTCTTT,CASSPGTENPEAFF
TRBD2,TRBV7-9,NA,TRBJ2-5,TGTGCCAGCTCTCCAAGCCGGGGGGAGAGGGAGACCCAGTACTTC,CASSPSRGERETQYF
TRBD1,TRBV7-2,few,TRBJ2-1,TGTGCCAGCAGCCCACAGGGGGTTACCTACAATGAGCAGTTCTTC,CASSPQGVTYNEQFF
NA,TRBV18,NA,TRBJ1-1,TGTGCCAGCTCACCTTTCCAACTCAGGGGAATGAACACTGAAGCTTTCTTT,CASSPFQLRGMNTEAFF
TRBD1,TRBV7-9,NA,TRBJ2-1,TGTGCCAGCAGCTTATGGGGGACAGCCTCCTACAATGAGCAGTTCTTC,CASSLWGTASYNEQFF